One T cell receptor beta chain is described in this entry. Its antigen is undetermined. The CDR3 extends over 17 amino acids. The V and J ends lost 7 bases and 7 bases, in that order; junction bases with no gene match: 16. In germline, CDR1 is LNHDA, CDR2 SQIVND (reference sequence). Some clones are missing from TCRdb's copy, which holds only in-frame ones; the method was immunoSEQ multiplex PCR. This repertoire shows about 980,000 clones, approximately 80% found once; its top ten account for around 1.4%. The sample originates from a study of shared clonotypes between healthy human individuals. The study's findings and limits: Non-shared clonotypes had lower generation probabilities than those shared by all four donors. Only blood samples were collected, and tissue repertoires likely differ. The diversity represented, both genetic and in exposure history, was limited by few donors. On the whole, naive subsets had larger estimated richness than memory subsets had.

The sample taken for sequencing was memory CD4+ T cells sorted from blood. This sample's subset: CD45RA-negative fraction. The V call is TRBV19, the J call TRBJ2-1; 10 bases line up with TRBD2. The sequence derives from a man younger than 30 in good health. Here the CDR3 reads CASTNPSGGAIGNEQFF. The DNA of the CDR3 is TGTGCCAGTACCAACCCCAGCGGGGGGGCCATTGGAAATGAGCAGTTCTTC.